Sequencing of this TCR beta chain was carried out in a study of T cell responses to AZD1222 COVID-19 vaccine. The assay was immunoSEQ multiplex PCR, and TCRdb's table has in-frame clones only and misses some. The sample lists about 120,000 clones; around 90% were seen once. With 0 bases removed from V and 4 bases from J, the gap between germline ends came to 15 bases. The CDR3 consists of 16 residues. Germline V gene sequence: CDR1 MGHRA, CDR2 YSYEKL. The TCR sequence derives from an adult in good health. The material was peripheral blood, obtained on day 0 of AZD1222 vaccination. This chain links TRBV4-1 with TRBJ1-2; D is uncertain. The CDR3 bases are TGCGCCAGCAGCCAAGATGTGAACCCTCGTGTCTATGGCTACACCTTC. This encodes CASSQDVNPRVYGYTF.